This T cell receptor beta chain came from a study of blood T cell repertoires in COVID-19. In the study overall: Samples of COVID-19 (acute and convalescent) were obtained from the United States, Italy and Spain. PBMCs, B-cell-depleted T cells, or T cells provided the cDNA or gDNA that made up the material.

Trimming cost V 0 bases and J 5 bases, with 9 bases left between them. There are 15 residues in the CDR3. Looked up from germline, CDR1 is SGHRS and CDR2 is YFSETQ. Authors' processing steps: Reference gene primer amplification gave nucleated cell count estimates. Sequenced by immunoSEQ multiplex PCR; TCRdb stores in-frame clones only, minus some. Clone size and V and J calls were adopted from that table, with D and trimming inferred from the DNA. This table has approximately 410,000 clones, more than 80% appearing once. This clone appeared a few times. The chain combines TRBV5-1 with TRBJ1-6; maybe TRBD1 (5 bases). The sequenced sample was peripheral blood. The sequence was collected from a woman aged 25 to 45 with active or convalescent COVID-19. CDR3 bases: TGCGCCAGCAGCTTGGCACCAGGGAATAATTCACCCCTCCACTTT. Encoded protein: CASSLAPGNNSPLHF.